This is a list of T cell receptor beta chains from one sample in a study of cytomegalovirus exposure and HLA in healthy donors. The table came from immunoSEQ multiplex PCR; TCRdb's copy has only in-frame clones and leaves some out. There are 150,000 to 200,000 clones in the sample; around 82% occur only once, and around 0.24% lies in the top ten. The sample comprised PBMCs. The receptors originated from a boy younger than 18 in good health and CMV-seronegative. CDR3s include the opening cysteine and the closing phenylalanine or tryptophan. A D gene is named only where the DNA matches it firmly. The size entry is marked missing in some rows and otherwise reads once, few, many or a size class.

>TRBJ2-1|few|NA|TRBV10-1
TGCGCCAGCAGTGAGTCCACAGGGCCCCACTACAATGAGCAGTTCTTC
CASSESTGPHYNEQFF
>TRBJ1-2|NA|TRBD1|TRBV5-1
TGCGCCAGCAGCTCCGGAAAACAGGGGGCGGTTGGCTACACCTTC
CASSSGKQGAVGYTF
>TRBJ2-2|NA|NA|TRBV2
TGTGCCAGCAGCGCGCCGACAGTCGGACGGACCGGGGAGCTGTTTTTT
CASSAPTVGRTGELFF
>TRBJ1-2|NA|TRBD1|TRBV27
TGTGCCAGCACCCCCTCAGGGGGCGGCTATGGCTACACCTTC
CASTPSGGGYGYTF
>TRBJ2-7|NA|NA|TRBV15
TGTGCCACCAGCATTGGGGGGTTCTACGAGCAGTACTTC
CATSIGGFYEQYF
>TRBJ1-5|NA|NA|TRBV6-5
TGTGCCAGCAGTTACTTGCGGGGTCAGCCCCAGCATTTT
CASSYLRGQPQHF
>TRBJ1-2|NA|NA|TRBV2
TGTGCCAGCAGTGGAGCTTCTTTCTATGGCTACACCTTC
CASSGASFYGYTF
>TRBJ2-3|NA|TRBD2|TRBV6-5
TGTGCCAGCAGAGCCACTAGCGGTACGCAGTATTTT
CASRATSGTQYF
>TRBJ1-1|NA|NA|TRBV7-9
TGTGCCAGCAGCTTCCACGGGGGGGACACTGAAGCTTTCTTT
CASSFHGGDTEAFF
>TRBJ1-1|NA|TRBD1|TRBV20-1
TGCAGTGCTAAGGACAGGAGACCTTTCTTT
CSAKDRRPFF
>TRBJ1-1|few|NA|TRBV10-3
TGTGCCATCGCGGGGCGCTCTGAAGCTTTCTTT
CAIAGRSEAFF